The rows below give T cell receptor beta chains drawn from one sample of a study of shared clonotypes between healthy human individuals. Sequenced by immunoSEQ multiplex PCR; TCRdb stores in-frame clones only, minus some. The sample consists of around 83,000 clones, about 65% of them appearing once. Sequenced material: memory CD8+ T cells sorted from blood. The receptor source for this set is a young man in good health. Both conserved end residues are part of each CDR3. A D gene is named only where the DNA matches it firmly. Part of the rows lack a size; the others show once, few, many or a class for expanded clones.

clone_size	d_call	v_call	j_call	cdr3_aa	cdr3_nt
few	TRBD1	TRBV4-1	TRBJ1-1	CASSQPARGPNTEAFF	TGCGCCAGCAGCCAGCCGGCCAGGGGGCCGAACACTGAAGCTTTCTTT
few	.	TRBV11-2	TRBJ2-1	CASSFDIPSYNEQFF	TGTGCCAGCAGTTTTGACATACCGTCCTACAATGAGCAGTTCTTC
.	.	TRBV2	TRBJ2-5	CASEVEETQYF	TGTGCCAGCGAGGTGGAAGAGACCCAGTACTTC
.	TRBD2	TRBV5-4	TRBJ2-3	CASSLGLAGSTDTQYF	TGTGCCAGCAGCTTGGGACTAGCGGGGTCAACAGATACGCAGTATTTT
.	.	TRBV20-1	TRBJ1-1	CSVREVEAFF	TGCAGTGTTAGGGAGGTTGAAGCTTTCTTT
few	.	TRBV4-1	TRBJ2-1	CASSQEGRDNEQFF	TGCGCCAGCAGCCAAGAAGGCAGGGACAATGAGCAGTTCTTC
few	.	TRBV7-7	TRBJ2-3	CASSLKSADTQYF	TGTGCTAGCAGCTTAAAGTCGGCAGATACGCAGTATTTT
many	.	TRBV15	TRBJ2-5	CATSNSHQETQYF	TGTGCCACCTCCAACTCACACCAAGAGACCCAGTACTTC
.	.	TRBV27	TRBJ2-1	CASSLRAGRVNEQFF	TGTGCCAGCAGTTTAAGGGCAGGGCGGGTAAATGAGCAGTTCTTC
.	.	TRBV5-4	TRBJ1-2	CASSLEERFGYTF	TGTGCCAGCAGCTTGGAAGAAAGGTTTGGCTACACCTTC
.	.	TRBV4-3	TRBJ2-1	CASSHEGGTTGYEQFF	TGCGCCAGCAGCCATGAGGGGGGGACGACAGGGTATGAGCAGTTCTTC
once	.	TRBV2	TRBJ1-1	CASTVGAGTEAFF	TGTGCCAGCACAGTGGGGGCGGGCACTGAAGCTTTCTTT
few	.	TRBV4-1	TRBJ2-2	CASSQEKNTGELFF	TGCGCCAGCAGCCAAGAGAAGAACACCGGGGAGCTGTTTTTT
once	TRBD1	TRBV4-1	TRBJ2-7	CASSQAIPGQSYEQYF	TGCGCCAGCAGCCAAGCCATCCCGGGACAGTCCTACGAGCAGTACTTC
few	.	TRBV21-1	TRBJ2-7	CASSKVSSGRDEQYF	TGTGCCAGCAGCAAAGTTTCTAGCGGGAGGGACGAGCAGTACTTC
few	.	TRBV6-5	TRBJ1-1	CASSYGVTNTEAFF	TGTGCCAGCAGTTACGGCGTCACGAACACTGAAGCTTTCTTT
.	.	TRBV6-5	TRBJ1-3	CASSRSSGNTIYF	TGTGCCAGCTCCAGGAGCTCTGGAAACACCATATATTTT
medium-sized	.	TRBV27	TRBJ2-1	CASSGVGTPYNEQFF	TGTGCCAGCAGTGGGGTAGGGACACCGTACAATGAGCAGTTCTTC
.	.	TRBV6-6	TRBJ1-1	CASSYSETVNTEAFF	TGTGCCAGCAGTTACTCAGAAACAGTGAACACTGAAGCTTTCTTT
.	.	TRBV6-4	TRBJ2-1	CASSDQPGANEQFF	TGTGCCAGCAGTGACCAGCCAGGGGCGAATGAGCAGTTCTTC
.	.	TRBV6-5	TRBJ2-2	CASSYLRAGELFF	TGTGCCAGCAGTTACCTTAGGGCAGGGGAGCTGTTTTTT
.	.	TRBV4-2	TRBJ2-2	CASSQGSGLSNTGELFF	TGTGCCAGCAGCCAAGGATCCGGTTTATCCAACACCGGGGAGCTGTTTTTT